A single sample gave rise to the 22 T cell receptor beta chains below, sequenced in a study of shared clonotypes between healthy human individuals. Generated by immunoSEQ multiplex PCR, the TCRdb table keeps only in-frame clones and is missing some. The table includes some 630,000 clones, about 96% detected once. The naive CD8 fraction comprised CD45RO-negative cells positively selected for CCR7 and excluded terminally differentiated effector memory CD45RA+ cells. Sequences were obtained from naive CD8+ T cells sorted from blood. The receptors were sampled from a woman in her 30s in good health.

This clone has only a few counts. The CDR3 nucleotides read TGTGCCAGCAGTATCCAGGGGAACTATGGCTACACCTTC. Protein product: CASSIQGNYGYTF. The chain has TRBV28 and TRBJ1-2; maybe TRBD1 (6 bases). The germline V and J ends were trimmed by 5 bases and 2 bases, with 9 bases remaining between them. Germline-derived CDR1 and CDR2 are MDHEN and SYDVKM. The CDR3 extends over 13 amino acids.

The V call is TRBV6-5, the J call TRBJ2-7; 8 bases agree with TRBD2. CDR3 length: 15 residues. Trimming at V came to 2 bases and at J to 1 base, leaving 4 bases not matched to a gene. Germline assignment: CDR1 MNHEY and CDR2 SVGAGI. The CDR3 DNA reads TGTGCCAGCAGTTACGAGGCGGGAGGTTCCTACGAGCAGTACTTC. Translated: CASSYEAGGSYEQYF.

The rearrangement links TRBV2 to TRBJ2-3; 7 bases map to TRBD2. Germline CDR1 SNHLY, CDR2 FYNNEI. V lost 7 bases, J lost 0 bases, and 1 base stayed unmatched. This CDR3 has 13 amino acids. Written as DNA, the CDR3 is TGTGCCAGCAACGGGGGGAGCACAGATACGCAGTATTTT. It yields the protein CASNGGSTDTQYF.

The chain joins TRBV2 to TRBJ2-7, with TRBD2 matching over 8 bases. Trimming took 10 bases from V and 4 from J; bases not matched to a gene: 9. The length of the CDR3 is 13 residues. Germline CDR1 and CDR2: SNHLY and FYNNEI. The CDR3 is CAIRGASGYEQYF. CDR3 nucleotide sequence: TGTGCCATCAGAGGTGCTAGCGGGTACGAGCAGTACTTC.

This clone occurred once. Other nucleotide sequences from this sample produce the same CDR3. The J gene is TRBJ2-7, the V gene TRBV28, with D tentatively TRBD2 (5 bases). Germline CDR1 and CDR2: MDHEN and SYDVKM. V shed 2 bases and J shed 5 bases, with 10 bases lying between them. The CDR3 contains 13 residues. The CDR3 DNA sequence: TGTGCCAGCAGTTTAAGCGGTCGCCACGAGCAGTACTTC. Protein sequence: CASSLSGRHEQYF.

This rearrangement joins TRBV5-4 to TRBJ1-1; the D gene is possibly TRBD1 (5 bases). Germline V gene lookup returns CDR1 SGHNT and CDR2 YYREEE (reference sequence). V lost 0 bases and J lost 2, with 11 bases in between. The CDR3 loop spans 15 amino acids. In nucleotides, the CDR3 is TGTGCCAGCAGCTTGGCCATGACAGCAAACACTGAAGCTTTCTTT. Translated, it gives CASSLAMTANTEAFF.

In nucleotides, the CDR3 is TGTGCCAGCAATCCCGGGAGTGATTTAAATGAGCAGTTCTTC. This codes for CASNPGSDLNEQFF. V is TRBV27 and J is TRBJ2-1, with TRBD2 as a possible D gene (6 bases). Germline CDR1 and CDR2: MNHEY and SMNVEV (reference sequence). Trimming cost V 7 bases and J 7 bases, with 17 bases left between them. This CDR3 has 14 amino acids.

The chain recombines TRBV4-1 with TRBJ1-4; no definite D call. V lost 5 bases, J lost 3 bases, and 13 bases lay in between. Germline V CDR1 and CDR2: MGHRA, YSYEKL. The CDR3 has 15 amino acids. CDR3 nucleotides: TGCGCCAGCAGCTCAAGGTTAATGTCTAATGAAAAACTGTTTTTT. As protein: CASSSRLMSNEKLFF.

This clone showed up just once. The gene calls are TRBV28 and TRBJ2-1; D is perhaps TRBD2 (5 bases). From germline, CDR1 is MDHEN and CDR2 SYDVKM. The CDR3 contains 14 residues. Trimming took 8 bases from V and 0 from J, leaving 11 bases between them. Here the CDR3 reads CASLNRGSYNEQFF. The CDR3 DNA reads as TGTGCCAGCTTAAACCGGGGCTCCTACAATGAGCAGTTCTTC. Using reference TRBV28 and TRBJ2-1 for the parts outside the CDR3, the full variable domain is DVKVTQSSRYLVKRTGEKVFLECVQDMDHENMFWYRQDPGLGLRLIYFSYDVKMKEKGDIPEGYSVSREKKERFSLILESASTNQTSMYLCASLNRGSYNEQFFGPGTRLTVL.

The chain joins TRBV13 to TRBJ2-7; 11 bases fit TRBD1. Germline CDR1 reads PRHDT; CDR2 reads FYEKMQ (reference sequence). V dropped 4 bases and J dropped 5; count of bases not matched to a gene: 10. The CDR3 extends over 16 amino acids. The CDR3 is CASSSSGTGGVHEQYF. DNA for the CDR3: TGTGCCAGCAGCTCGAGTGGGACAGGGGGTGTCCACGAGCAGTACTTC.

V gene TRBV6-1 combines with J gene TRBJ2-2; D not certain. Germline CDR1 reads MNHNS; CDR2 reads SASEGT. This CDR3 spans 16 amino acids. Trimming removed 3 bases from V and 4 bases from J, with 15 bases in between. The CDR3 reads CASSDLLSPGTGELFF. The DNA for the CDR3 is TGTGCCAGCAGTGATTTACTATCCCCAGGCACCGGGGAGCTGTTTTTT.

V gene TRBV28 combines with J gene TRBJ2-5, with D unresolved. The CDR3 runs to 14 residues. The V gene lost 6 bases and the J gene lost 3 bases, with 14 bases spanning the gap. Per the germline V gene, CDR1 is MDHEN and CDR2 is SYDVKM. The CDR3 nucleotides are TGTGCCAGCAGCGGAGCCCTATTGAAAGAGACCCAGTACTTC. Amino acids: CASSGALLKETQYF. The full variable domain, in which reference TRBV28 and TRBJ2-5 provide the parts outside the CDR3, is DVKVTQSSRYLVKRTGEKVFLECVQDMDHENMFWYRQDPGLGLRLIYFSYDVKMKEKGDIPEGYSVSREKKERFSLILESASTNQTSMYLCASSGALLKETQYFGPGTRLLVL.

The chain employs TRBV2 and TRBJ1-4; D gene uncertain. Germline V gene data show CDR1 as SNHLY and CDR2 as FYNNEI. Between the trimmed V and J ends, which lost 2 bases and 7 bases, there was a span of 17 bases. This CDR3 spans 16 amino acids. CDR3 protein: CASSEYWVGISEKLFF. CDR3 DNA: TGTGCCAGCAGTGAATATTGGGTGGGGATTAGTGAAAAACTGTTTTTT.

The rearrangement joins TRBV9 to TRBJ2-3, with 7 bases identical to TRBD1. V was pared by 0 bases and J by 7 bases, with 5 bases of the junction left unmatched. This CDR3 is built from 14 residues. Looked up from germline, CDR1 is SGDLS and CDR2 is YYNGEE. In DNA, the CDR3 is TGTGCCAGCAGCGTAGGACAGGGTCTAAATACGCAGTATTTT. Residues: CASSVGQGLNTQYF. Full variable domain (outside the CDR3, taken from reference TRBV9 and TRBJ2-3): DSGVTQTPKHLITATGQRVTLRCSPRSGDLSVYWYQQSLDQGLQFLIQYYNGEERAKGNILERFSAQQFPDLHSELNLSSLELGDSALYFCASSVGQGLNTQYFGPGTRLTVL.

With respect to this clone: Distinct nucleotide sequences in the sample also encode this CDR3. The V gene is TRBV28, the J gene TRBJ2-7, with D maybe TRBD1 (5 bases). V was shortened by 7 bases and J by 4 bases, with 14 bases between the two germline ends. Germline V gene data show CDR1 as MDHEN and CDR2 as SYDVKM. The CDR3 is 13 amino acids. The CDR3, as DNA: TGTGCCAGCACCCTAGGTCAGGGTTACGAGCAGTACTTC. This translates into CASTLGQGYEQYF.

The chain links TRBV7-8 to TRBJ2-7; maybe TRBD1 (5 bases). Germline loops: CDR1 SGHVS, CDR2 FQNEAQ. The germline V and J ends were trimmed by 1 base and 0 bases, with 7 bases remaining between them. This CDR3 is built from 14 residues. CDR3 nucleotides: TGTGCCAGCAGCTTAGGTGACAGCTCCTACGAGCAGTACTTC. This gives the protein CASSLGDSSYEQYF.

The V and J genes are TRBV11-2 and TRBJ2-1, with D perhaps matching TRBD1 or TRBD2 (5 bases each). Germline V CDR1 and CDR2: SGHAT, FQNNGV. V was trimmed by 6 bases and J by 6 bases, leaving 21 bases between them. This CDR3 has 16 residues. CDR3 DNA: TGTGCCAGCAGTCAGGACGGGGCAGGGTACGGCAATGAGCAGTTCTTC. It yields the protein CASSQDGAGYGNEQFF.

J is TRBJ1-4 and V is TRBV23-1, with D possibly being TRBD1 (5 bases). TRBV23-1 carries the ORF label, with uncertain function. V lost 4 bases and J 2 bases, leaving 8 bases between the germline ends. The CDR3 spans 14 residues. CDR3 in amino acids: CASSLAGTNEKLFF. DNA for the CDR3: TGCGCCAGCAGTCTCGCAGGGACTAATGAAAAACTGTTTTTT.

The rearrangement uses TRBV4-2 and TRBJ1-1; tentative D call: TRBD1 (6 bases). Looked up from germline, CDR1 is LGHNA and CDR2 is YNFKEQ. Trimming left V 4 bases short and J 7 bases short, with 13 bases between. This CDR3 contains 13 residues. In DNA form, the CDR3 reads TGTGCCAGCAGCCCGACAGGTTGGTTTGAAGCTTTCTTT. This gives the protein CASSPTGWFEAFF.

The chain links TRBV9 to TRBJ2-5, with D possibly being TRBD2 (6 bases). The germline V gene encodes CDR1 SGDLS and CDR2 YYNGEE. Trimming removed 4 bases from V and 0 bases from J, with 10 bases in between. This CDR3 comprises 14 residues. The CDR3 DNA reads TGTGCCAGCAGCCCCCGACTAGACCAAGAGACCCAGTACTTC. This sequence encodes CASSPRLDQETQYF.

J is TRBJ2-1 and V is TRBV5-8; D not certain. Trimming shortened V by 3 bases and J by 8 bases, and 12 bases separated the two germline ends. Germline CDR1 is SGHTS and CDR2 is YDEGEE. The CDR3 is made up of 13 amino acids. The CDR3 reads CASSWASHYEQFF. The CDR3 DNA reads TGTGCCAGCAGCTGGGCTAGTCACTATGAGCAGTTCTTC.

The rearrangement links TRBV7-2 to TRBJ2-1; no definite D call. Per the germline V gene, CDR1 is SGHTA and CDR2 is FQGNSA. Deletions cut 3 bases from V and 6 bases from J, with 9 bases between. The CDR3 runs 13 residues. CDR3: CASSFALANEQFF. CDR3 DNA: TGTGCCAGCAGCTTTGCGCTGGCCAATGAGCAGTTCTTC.